The source of this T cell receptor beta chain is a study of blood T cell repertoires in COVID-19 (dated by TCRdb to 2018 to 2020). Concerning the study at large: Collaborator samples came from the United States, Italy and Spain and covered acute and convalescent phases of COVID-19. Where available, HLA class I and class II types were taken from metadata supplied by the sample provider and were not determined by assay-based typing. The material from the prospective study consisted of cDNA or gDNA derived from T cells, B-cell-depleted T cells, or PBMCs. The samples were drawn from the first 160 participants of the ongoing ImmuneRACE study and from more than 1,000 subjects provided by 6 global collaborators. The dataset comprised deeply sampled blood TCRbeta repertoires from subjects exposed to, actively infected with, or recovered from COVID-19. The repertoires were released in a freely available public database intended as a resource for research on the immune response to SARS-CoV-2. A de-identified subject ID, COVID-19 status, age in years and sex were almost always included in the sample metadata.

TCRbeta CDR3 regions were amplified from genomic DNA by means of the immunoSEQ Assay, a bias-controlled multiplex PCR. In the source study's methods: Nucleated cell counts per sample were estimated from amplification of reference gene primers within the assay. To quantify the absolute abundance of each unique TCRbeta CDR3 rearrangement, sequence reads were collapsed and filtered. For each sample, productive Simpson clonality was calculated by taking the square root of Simpson's diversity index across productive rearrangements. What TCRdb holds here is the immuneACCESS table cut down to in-frame rearrangements. Part of the clones is not present; checked against another copy, under half of the missing clones reflect an unresolved V gene, and the others are unexplained. V and J calls plus clone size are reproduced from that table; the DNA served to infer D and trimming. The sample table holds 200,000 or so clones, of which around four fifths were seen once. The ten most abundant clones make up approximately 6.9% of the sample.

Regarding this clone: Its antigen is currently not known. Base qualities are not provided; no much larger clone lies one nucleotide away.

Overall study outcomes, separate from this receptor: How much clinical and demographic metadata was included differed by source and by participant, and the metadata was provided uncurated.

As encoded in the germline V gene (reference sequence), CDR1 is MNHEY while CDR2 is SMNVEV. The CDR3 measures 16 amino acids from cysteine to phenylalanine. Only the CDR3 part of the read is kept: 48 bases, read in frame from the first base. The germline V end is reduced by 3 bases and the J end by 7 bases; junction bases left unmatched: 9. Each collaborating institution followed its own protocols to collect whole blood in K2EDTA tubes. Collaborator samples were shipped for TCRbeta analysis as frozen whole blood, isolated PBMCs, or DNA extracted from either sample type. The source is a human donor with acute or convalescent COVID-19. The donor label of this sample is uncertain. Sequenced input: peripheral blood. Recombination linked TRBV27 to TRBJ1-6; TRBD1 lines up with 7 middle nucleotides. The DNA sequence follows: TGTGCCAGCAGTTTCGACACCCCACAGGGGAATTCACCCCTCCACTTT. Its product reads: CASSFDTPQGNSPLHF.